This record covers a single TCR beta chain. Each CDR3 protein gets one entry after TCRdb re-called the 5' RACE reads with MiXCR. The profile shows approximately 470,000 distinct CDR3 sequences, approximately 15% of them singletons. The sample originates from a study of identical twins. The data also belong to a second study, concerning yellow fever vaccine responses in identical twins.

The sample taken for sequencing was CD4+ T cells sorted from blood. The sequence was obtained from a woman in her late teens or twenties in good health.

This CDR3 reads CASSLSTWGYTF. DNA for the CDR3: TGTGCCAGCAGCCTAAGTACGTGGGGCTACACCTTC. This sequence joins TRBV3-1 and TRBJ1-2; D is unresolved. CDR3 length: 12 residues. In germline, CDR1 is LGHDT, CDR2 YNNKEL (reference sequence). V was cut by 4 bases and J by 8 bases, with 11 bases left in between.